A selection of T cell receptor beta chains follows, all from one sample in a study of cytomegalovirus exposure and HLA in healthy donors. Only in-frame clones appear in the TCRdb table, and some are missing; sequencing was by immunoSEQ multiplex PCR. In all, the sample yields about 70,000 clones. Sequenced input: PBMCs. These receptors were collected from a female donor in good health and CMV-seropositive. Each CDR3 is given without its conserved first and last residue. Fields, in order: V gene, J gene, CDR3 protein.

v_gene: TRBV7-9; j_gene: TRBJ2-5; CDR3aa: ASSFGTTQETQY
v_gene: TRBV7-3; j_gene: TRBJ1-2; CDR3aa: ASSLIRGGGYT
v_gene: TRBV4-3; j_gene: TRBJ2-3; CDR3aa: ASSQEPRGAGGPDTQY
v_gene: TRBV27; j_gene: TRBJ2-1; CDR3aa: ASSLLPRAGRDEQF
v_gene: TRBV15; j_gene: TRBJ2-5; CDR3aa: ATSSGTGSVKTQY
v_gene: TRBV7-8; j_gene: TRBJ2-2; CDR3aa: ASRLSTGELF
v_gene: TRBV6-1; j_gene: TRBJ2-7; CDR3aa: ASSELVPDRGRGEQY
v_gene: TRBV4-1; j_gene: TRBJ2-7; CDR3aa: ASSPGTGLYEQY
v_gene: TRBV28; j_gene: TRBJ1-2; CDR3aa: ASSAITTGPVNYGYT
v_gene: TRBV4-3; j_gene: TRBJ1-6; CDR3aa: ASSQGTGQGSPLH
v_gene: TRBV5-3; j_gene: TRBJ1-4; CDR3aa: ARSWTATNEKLF
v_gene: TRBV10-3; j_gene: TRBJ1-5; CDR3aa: AISEVRGVGNQPQH
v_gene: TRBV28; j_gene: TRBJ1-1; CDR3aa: ASSPQVAGRAEAF
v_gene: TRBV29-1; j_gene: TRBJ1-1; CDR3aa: SVARRMTPEAF
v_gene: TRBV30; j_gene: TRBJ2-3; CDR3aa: AWSYGADTQY
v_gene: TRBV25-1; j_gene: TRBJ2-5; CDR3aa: ASSAGDGGFLETQY
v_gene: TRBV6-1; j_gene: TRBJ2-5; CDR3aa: ASSETERETQY
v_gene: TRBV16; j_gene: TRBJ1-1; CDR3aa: ASSQSSDMRVDTEAF
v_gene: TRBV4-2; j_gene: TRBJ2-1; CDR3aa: ASSQDLSGSYNEQF
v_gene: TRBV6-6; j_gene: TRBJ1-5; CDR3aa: ASSYAGPGQPQH
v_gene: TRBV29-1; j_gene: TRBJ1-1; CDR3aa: SAPGPTNPEAF
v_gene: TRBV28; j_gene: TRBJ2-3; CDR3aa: ASSPPGRSDTQY
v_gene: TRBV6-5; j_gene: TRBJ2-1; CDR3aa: ASSFGQGAVSEQF
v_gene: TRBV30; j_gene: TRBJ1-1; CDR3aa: AWSSQGNTEAF
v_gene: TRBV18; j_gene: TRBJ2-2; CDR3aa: ASSRGSGTGELF
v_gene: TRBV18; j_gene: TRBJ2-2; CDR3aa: ASSPLLNTGELF
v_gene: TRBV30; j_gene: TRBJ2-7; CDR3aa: AWSEVALAEQY
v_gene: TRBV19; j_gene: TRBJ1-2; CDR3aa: ASTNDRVIGYT
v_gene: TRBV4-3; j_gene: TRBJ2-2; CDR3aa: ASSQELGSFANTGELF
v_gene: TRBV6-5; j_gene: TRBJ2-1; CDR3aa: ASSKEGTSVEQF
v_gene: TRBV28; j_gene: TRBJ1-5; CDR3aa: ASGRFNQPQH
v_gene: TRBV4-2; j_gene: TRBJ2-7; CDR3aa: ASSLGRASGTGGNEQY
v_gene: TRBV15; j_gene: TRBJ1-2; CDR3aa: ATSSQGARGGYT